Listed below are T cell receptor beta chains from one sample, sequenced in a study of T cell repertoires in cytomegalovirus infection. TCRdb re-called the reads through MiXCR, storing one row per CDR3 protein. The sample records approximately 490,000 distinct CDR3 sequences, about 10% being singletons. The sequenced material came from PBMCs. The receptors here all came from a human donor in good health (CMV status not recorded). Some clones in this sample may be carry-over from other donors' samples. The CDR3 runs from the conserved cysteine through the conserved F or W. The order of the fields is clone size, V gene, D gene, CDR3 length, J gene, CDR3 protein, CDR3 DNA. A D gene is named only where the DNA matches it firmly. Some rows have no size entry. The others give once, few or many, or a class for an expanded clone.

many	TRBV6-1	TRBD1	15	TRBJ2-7	CASSLRDRATYEQYF	TGTGCCAGCAGCCTCCGGGACAGGGCAACCTACGAGCAGTACTTC
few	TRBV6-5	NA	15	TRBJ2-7	CASSYGEGGGYEQYF	TGTGCCAGCAGTTACGGGGAGGGGGGGGGCTACGAGCAGTACTTC
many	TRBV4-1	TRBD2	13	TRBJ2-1	CASSLAGGPEQFF	TGCGCCAGCAGTTTAGCGGGGGGGCCTGAGCAGTTCTTC
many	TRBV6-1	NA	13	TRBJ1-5	CASSEGFYQPQHF	TGTGCCAGCAGTGAAGGATTCTATCAGCCCCAGCATTTT
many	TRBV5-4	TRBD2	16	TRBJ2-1	CASSDGTSGNYNEQFF	TGTGCCAGCAGCGACGGGACTAGCGGGAATTACAATGAGCAGTTCTTC
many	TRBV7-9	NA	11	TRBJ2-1	CASSRRDEQFF	TGTGCCAGCAGCCGCCGGGATGAGCAGTTCTTC
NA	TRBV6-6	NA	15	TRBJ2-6	CASSFDLSGANVLTF	TGTGCCAGCAGTTTCGACCTATCTGGGGCCAACGTCCTGACTTTC
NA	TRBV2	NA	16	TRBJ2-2	CASSGLGGANTGELFF	TGTGCCAGCAGCGGCCTTGGCGGAGCGAACACCGGGGAGCTGTTTTTT
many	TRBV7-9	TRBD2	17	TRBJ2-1	CASSYSASGRGGNEQFF	TGTGCCAGCAGCTACTCCGCTAGCGGGAGAGGCGGGAATGAGCAGTTCTTC
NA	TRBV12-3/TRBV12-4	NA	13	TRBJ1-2	CASSPTVRYGYTF	TGTGCCAGCAGTCCTACGGTGCGATATGGCTACACCTTC
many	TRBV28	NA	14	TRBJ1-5	CASSYSTGSSPQHF	TGTGCCAGCAGTTACTCAACAGGGTCGTCGCCCCAGCATTTT
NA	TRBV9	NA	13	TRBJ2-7	CASSVADTYEQYF	TGTGCCAGCAGCGTAGCGGACACCTACGAGCAGTACTTC
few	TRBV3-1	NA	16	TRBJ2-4	CASSQGRGIAKNIQYF	TGTGCCAGCAGCCAAGGTAGAGGGATAGCCAAAAACATTCAGTACTTC
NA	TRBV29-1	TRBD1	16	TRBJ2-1	CSVEGSATGSYNEQFF	TGCAGCGTTGAAGGGTCGGCGACAGGGTCCTACAATGAGCAGTTCTTC
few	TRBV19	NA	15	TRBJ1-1	CASSSSGTPRAEAFF	TGTGCCAGTAGTTCCTCTGGGACGCCTCGCGCTGAAGCTTTCTTT
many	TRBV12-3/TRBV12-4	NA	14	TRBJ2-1	CASRWTGVQPEQFF	TGTGCCAGCAGATGGACTGGCGTTCAACCTGAGCAGTTCTTC
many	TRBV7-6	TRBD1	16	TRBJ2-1	CASSSRTGQRNNEQFF	TGTGCCAGCAGCTCGAGGACGGGACAGCGTAACAATGAGCAGTTCTTC
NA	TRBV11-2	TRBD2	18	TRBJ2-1	CASSPWTSGESSYNEQFF	TGTGCCAGCAGCCCCTGGACTAGCGGGGAAAGCTCCTACAATGAGCAGTTCTTC
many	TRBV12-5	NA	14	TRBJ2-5	CASGLLSRQETQYF	TGTGCTAGTGGTTTGCTCTCGCGCCAAGAGACCCAGTACTTC
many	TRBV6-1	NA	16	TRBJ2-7	CASSWVGVGTIDEQYF	TGTGCCAGCAGTTGGGTAGGGGTTGGAACTATCGACGAGCAGTACTTC
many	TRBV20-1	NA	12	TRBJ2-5	CSSKGIRETQYF	TGCAGTTCTAAGGGGATTAGAGAGACCCAGTACTTC
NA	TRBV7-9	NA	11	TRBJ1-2	CASSPTVGYTF	TGTGCCAGCAGCCCCACCGTGGGCTACACCTTC
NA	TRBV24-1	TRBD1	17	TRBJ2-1	CATSDSTGTGAINEQFF	TGTGCCACCAGTGATTCTACCGGGACAGGGGCAATCAATGAGCAGTTCTTC
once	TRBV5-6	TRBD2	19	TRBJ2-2	CASSLASDSGRANTWELFF	TGTGCCAGCAGCTTGGCCTCTGATAGCGGGAGGGCGAACACCTGGGAGCTGTTTTTT
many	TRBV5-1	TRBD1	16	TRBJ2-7	CASSLVIRQGGSKQYF	TGCGCCAGCAGCTTGGTGATCCGACAGGGTGGCTCCAAGCAGTACTTC
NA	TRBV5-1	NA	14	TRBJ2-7	CASSLGSTPYEQYF	TGCGCCAGCAGCTTGGGAAGTACCCCCTACGAGCAGTACTTC
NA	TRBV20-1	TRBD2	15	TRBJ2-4	CSARNLAVTKNIQYF	TGCAGTGCTAGGAATCTAGCGGTAACCAAAAACATTCAGTACTTC
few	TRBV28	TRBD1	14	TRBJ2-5	CASSSDRGLQTQYF	TGTGCCAGCAGTTCGGACAGGGGATTGCAGACCCAGTACTTC
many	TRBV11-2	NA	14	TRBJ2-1	CASSLDQFYNEQFF	TGTGCCAGCAGCTTGGATCAGTTTTACAATGAGCAGTTCTTC
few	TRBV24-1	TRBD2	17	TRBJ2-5	CATSDSQGLAEQETQYF	TGTGCCACCAGTGATTCACAGGGACTAGCAGAACAAGAGACCCAGTACTTC
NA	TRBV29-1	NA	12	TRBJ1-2	CSVLGSNYGYTF	TGCAGCGTACTGGGATCTAACTATGGCTACACCTTC
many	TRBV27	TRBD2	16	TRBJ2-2	CASSLSTSGATGELFF	TGTGCCAGCAGTTTAAGCACTAGCGGGGCCACCGGGGAGCTGTTTTTT
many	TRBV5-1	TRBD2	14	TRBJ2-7	CASSPHSGTWEQYF	TGCGCCAGCAGCCCTCATAGCGGGACGTGGGAGCAGTACTTC
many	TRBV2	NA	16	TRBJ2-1	CASSTRQGTLYNEQFF	TGTGCCAGCAGCACTAGGCAGGGGACACTCTACAATGAGCAGTTCTTC
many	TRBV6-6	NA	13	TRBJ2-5	CASSYRGRETQYF	TGTGCCAGCAGTTACAGGGGTAGGGAGACCCAGTACTTC
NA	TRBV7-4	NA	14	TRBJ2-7	CASSPSQGRYEQYF	TGTGCCAGCAGCCCATCACAGGGTCGCTACGAGCAGTACTTC